Below are 19 T cell receptor beta chains sequenced from a single sample in a study of cytomegalovirus exposure and HLA in healthy donors. PCR was performed using 60 Vbeta and 13 Jbeta primers. Repertoires were generated with immunoSEQ multiplex PCR, while TCRdb's copy carries only in-frame clones and drops some. The sample has about 120,000 clones; around three fifths are singletons. Sequencing used PBMCs. Receptors were obtained from a woman aged 40 to 50 in good health and CMV-seropositive.

The chain couples TRBV27 to TRBJ2-1; possible D gene TRBD1, 5 bases. Germline CDR1 is MNHEY and CDR2 is SMNVEV (reference sequence). This CDR3 comprises 14 residues. V was shortened by 6 bases and J by 3 bases, with 12 bases between the two germline ends. The CDR3 bases are TGTGCCAGCAGCTTCGGACAAGACTACAATGAGCAGTTCTTC. Its translation: CASSFGQDYNEQFF.

This clone was seen just once. The chain is built from TRBV27 and TRBJ1-1; TRBD1 matches at 7 bases. This CDR3 has 14 residues. The junction had 8 bases not matched to a gene; V was cut back by 7 bases and J by 3 bases. Germline CDR1 and CDR2: MNHEY and SMNVEV (reference sequence). Written as DNA, the CDR3 is TGTGCCAGCAACCAAGGGGGCCTTCACACTGAAGCTTTCTTT. Protein sequence: CASNQGGLHTEAFF.

To note about this clone: One end of the junction fails to match germline, which may point to a read error. The chain links TRBV7-9 to TRBJ1-4; 8 bases are a match to TRBD1. From germline, CDR1 is SEHNR and CDR2 FQNEAQ (reference sequence). The CDR3 runs 18 residues. DNA for the CDR3: TGTTCCAGCAGCACCCCGACAGGGGAGCGAGCAACTAATGAAAAACTGTTTTTT. Amino acid sequence: CSSSTPTGERATNEKLFF.

The chain combines TRBV7-8 with TRBJ2-6; D gene unclear. Germline V lookup: CDR1 SGHVS, CDR2 FQNEAQ. CDR3 length: 15 residues. The germline V and J ends were trimmed by 7 bases and 4 bases, with 14 bases remaining between them. DNA for the CDR3: TGTGCCAGCACCCCCATAGTCTCCGGGGCCAACGTCCTGACTTTC. Translated, it gives CASTPIVSGANVLTF. The full variable domain, rest sourced from reference TRBV7-8 and TRBJ2-6, is GAGVSQSPRYKVAKRGQDVALRCDPISGHVSLFWYQQALGQGPEFLTYFQNEAQLDKSGLPSDRFFAERPEGSVSTLKIQRTQQEDSAVYLCASTPIVSGANVLTFGAGSRLTVL.

V is TRBV2 and J is TRBJ2-5; 7 nucleotides agree with TRBD2. CDR3 length equals 16 residues. Germline V gene data show CDR1 as SNHLY and CDR2 as FYNNEI. With 6 bases clipped from V and 5 bases from J, the junction kept 15 bases outside the gene matches. The CDR3 spells CASRRVASGGWETQYF. CDR3 in DNA: TGTGCCAGCAGGCGGGTGGCTAGCGGAGGGTGGGAGACCCAGTACTTC.

The rearrangement joins TRBV19 to TRBJ2-1, with 8 bases aligning to TRBD1. The V gene end was trimmed by 2 bases and the J gene end by 10 bases; junction bases not matched to a gene: 4. The CDR3 is 13 amino acids. Germline V lookup: CDR1 LNHDA, CDR2 SQIVND (reference sequence). In DNA, the CDR3 is TGTGCCAGTAGTATACAGGGGGCGCAGGAGCAGTTCTTC. Translating gives CASSIQGAQEQFF.

This chain connects TRBV6-6 to TRBJ2-5, with 9 positions matching TRBD2. The assigned J gene may be wrong: the sequence end matches TRBJ2-7 better. This CDR3 contains 16 residues. The germline V gene has CDR1 MNHNY and CDR2 SVGAGI (reference sequence). CDR3 DNA: TGTGCCAGCAGCCAGTACCTAGCGGGGTTTGGGTACGAGCAGTACTTC. Its translation: CASSQYLAGFGYEQYF.

The V and J genes are TRBV6-1 and TRBJ2-3, with D possibly being TRBD1 (5 bases). CDR3 length equals 14 residues. Germline V gene sequence: CDR1 MNHNS, CDR2 SASEGT. The V gene lost 3 bases and the J gene lost 6 bases, with 13 bases spanning the gap. Written as DNA, the CDR3 is TGTGCCAGCAGTGAGGGGTGGCAGGGCGATACGCAGTATTTT. Its translation is CASSEGWQGDTQYF.

The rearrangement joins TRBV2 to TRBJ2-2; the match to TRBD2 covers 9 bases. Losses at the gene ends were 7 bases for V and 4 bases for J; bases not matched to a gene: 4. The length of the CDR3 is 14 residues. Per germline, CDR1 SNHLY and CDR2 FYNNEI. CDR3 nucleotide sequence: TGTGCCAGCATAGTAGCGGGAGCCACCGGGGAGCTGTTTTTT. The encoded protein is CASIVAGATGELFF.

This clone was seen only once. The chain combines TRBV5-1 with TRBJ2-1, with 10 bases aligning to TRBD2. Germline trimming cut 4 bases from V and 5 bases from J; bases unmatched to any gene: 9. Germline lookup yields CDR1 SGHRS and CDR2 YFSETQ. The CDR3 runs to 16 residues. The CDR3 bases are TGCGCCAGCAGCCCCCTAGCGGGAGTAAATGACAATGAGCAGTTCTTC. The encoded protein is CASSPLAGVNDNEQFF. The whole variable domain, filled in from reference TRBV5-1 and TRBJ2-1, reads KAGVTQTPRYLIKTRGQQVTLSCSPISGHRSVSWYQQTPGQGLQFLFEYFSETQRNKGNFPGRFSGRQFSNSRSEMNVSTLELGDSALYLCASSPLAGVNDNEQFFGPGTRLTVL.

The chain recombines TRBV28 with TRBJ2-7, with 11 bases matching TRBD2. The germline CDR1 and CDR2 sequences are MDHEN and SYDVKM. Trimming cost V 5 bases and J 2 bases; bases outside gene matches: 5. This CDR3 has 15 amino acids. CDR3 nucleotide sequence: TGTGCCAGCAGTGGACTAGCGGGTGTGACCTACGAGCAGTACTTC. Encoded protein: CASSGLAGVTYEQYF.

This clone has a handful of counts. This chain joins TRBV5-1 and TRBJ2-7; 10 bases are a match to TRBD1. The CDR3 spans 16 residues. Germline V gives CDR1 SGHRS, CDR2 YFSETQ. The V segment lost 2 bases and the J segment 6 bases; nucleotides outside the gene matches: 11. The CDR3 sequence: CASSFPSGTGESEQYF. CDR3 sequence (DNA): TGCGCCAGCAGCTTTCCTTCCGGGACAGGGGAATCCGAGCAGTACTTC.

The chain employs TRBV6-5 and TRBJ1-1; D is unclear. CDR1 is MNHEY and CDR2 is SVGAGI in the germline V gene. CDR3 length: 13 amino acids. Between the trimmed V and J ends, which lost 3 bases and 5 bases, there was a span of 10 bases. Here the CDR3 DNA reads TGTGCCAGCAGTTATGGCAGGTTTACTGAAGCTTTCTTT. Its translation is CASSYGRFTEAFF.

The chain recombines TRBV6-1 with TRBJ2-5, with 7 nucleotides matching TRBD2. The CDR3 consists of 15 residues. Germline loops: CDR1 MNHNS, CDR2 SASEGT. Trimming removed 6 bases from V and 6 bases from J; junction bases left unmatched: 13. The DNA for the CDR3 is TGTGCCAGCAGCCTCAGACTAGCTGGGGGGAAGACCCAGTACTTC. The encoded protein is CASSLRLAGGKTQYF.

The rearrangement links TRBV25-1 to TRBJ2-7; D call uncertain. Germline V lookup: CDR1 MGHDK, CDR2 SYGVNS. The CDR3 totals 13 residues. Trimming removed 1 base from V and 5 bases from J, with 9 bases in between. CDR3: CASSESLGNEQYF. The CDR3 DNA sequence: TGTGCCAGCAGTGAATCTCTCGGTAACGAGCAGTACTTC.

The chain has TRBV5-1 and TRBJ1-1, with 12 bases lining up with TRBD1. Unmatched junction bases numbered 9, after V lost 3 bases and J lost 3 bases. This CDR3 region has 17 residues. In germline, CDR1 is SGHRS, CDR2 YFSETQ. This chain's CDR3 is CASSSGQGAVRDTEAFF. DNA of the CDR3: TGCGCCAGCAGCTCGGGACAGGGGGCAGTTCGGGACACTGAAGCTTTCTTT.

The chain recombines TRBV19 with TRBJ2-1; 11 bases match TRBD2. Germline V gene data show CDR1 as LNHDA and CDR2 as SQIVND (reference sequence). The CDR3 consists of 17 residues. V shed 5 bases and J 5 bases; nucleotides not matched to a gene: 11. Written as DNA, the CDR3 is TGTGCCAGTAGTGTTAGTCGGGTTAGCGGGAGGGACAATGAGCAGTTCTTC. It codes for CASSVSRVSGRDNEQFF.

This clone is a singleton in its sample. This sample includes further DNA sequences coding for the same CDR3. The chain has TRBV5-1 and TRBJ1-5; 7 nucleotides align to TRBD1. This CDR3 has 14 amino acids. The V gene's germline CDR1 is SGHRS and CDR2 YFSETQ. With 0 bases clipped from V and 5 bases from J, the junction kept 2 bases outside the gene matches. This CDR3 reads CASSLGQGDQPQHF. CDR3 in DNA: TGCGCCAGCAGCTTGGGACAGGGAGATCAGCCCCAGCATTTT.

The rearrangement joins TRBV6-1 to TRBJ2-5, with 7 positions matching TRBD1. Germline CDR1 MNHNS, CDR2 SASEGT. V lost 1 base, J lost 2 bases, and 13 bases stayed unmatched. The CDR3 has 18 amino acids. CDR3 loop: CASSEVVTGAAGQETQYF. In DNA, the CDR3 is TGTGCCAGCAGTGAAGTGGTCACAGGGGCCGCCGGGCAAGAGACCCAGTACTTC.